This TCR beta chain was recovered during a study of Ad26.COV2.S vaccination and SARS-CoV-2 variants. Study-wide results and limits: Non-spike TCR breadth did not differ much between vaccine and placebo recipients. CD8+ and CD4+ T cells specific for spike reportedly responded with substantial breadth after vaccination.

Profiled with immunoSEQ multiplex PCR; TCRdb holds only in-frame clones, not every one. Of 300,000 to 400,000 clones listed, about 86% are singletons. On this clone itself: The antigen remains unidentified.

The germline V gene has CDR1 SGHVS and CDR2 FNYEAQ. V lost 1 base to trimming and J lost 1 base, with 13 bases between them. The CDR3 contains 17 residues. Treatment given: some 20 received Ad26.COV2.S at low or high dose, single or two shots; several received placebo; per-sample allocation not given. On day 63 after the first injection, vaccine and placebo recipients gave samples. In the vaccine, an Ad26 vector expressed the SARS-CoV-2 spike of the Wuhan strain. This receptor was identified in a person between 18 and 59 years old who received the Ad26.COV2.S COVID-19 vaccine or a placebo. Source: peripheral blood, taken in a trial of Ad26.COV2.S vaccine versus placebo. This chain joins TRBV7-6 and TRBJ2-2; tentative D call: TRBD2 (6 bases). Here the CDR3 DNA reads TGTGCCAGCAGCTTAGGTGGCGGGGCACTGAACACCGGGGAGCTGTTTTTT. Translation: CASSLGGGALNTGELFF.